The 14 T cell receptor beta chains listed next were all sequenced from one sample in a study of shared clonotypes between healthy human individuals (dated by TCRdb to about 2020). Library generation was performed with the immunoSEQ multiplex PCR assay. TCRdb provides this immuneACCESS table in a form limited to in-frame rearrangements. Some clones are lacking; in checked studies, under half of them reflect an unresolved V gene, and why the rest are absent is not known. The sample table shows about 480,000 clones, and roughly 78% are seen once. Of the sample, roughly 13% is held by the ten largest clones. Sequenced: PBMCs. These receptor sequences come from a woman aged 40-49 years in good health. Some clones in this sample may be carry-over from other donors' samples.

The chain is built from TRBV4-3 and TRBJ2-1; no clear D. The CDR3 length is 20 residues. V lost 0 bases, J lost 0 bases, and 21 bases lay in between. Germline V lookup: CDR1 LGHNA, CDR2 YSLEER. The CDR3 sequence is CASSQERRKAGYDSYNEQFF. CDR3 sequence (DNA): TGCGCCAGCAGCCAAGAGAGGCGTAAGGCTGGATATGACTCCTACAATGAGCAGTTCTTC.

This clone was seen many times. The rearrangement uses TRBV6-4 and TRBJ2-1, with 8 bases fitting TRBD2. With 0 bases clipped from V and 9 bases from J, the junction kept 7 bases outside the gene matches. CDR3 length equals 15 residues. CDR1 MRHNA and CDR2 SNTAGT come from the germline V gene. For the CDR3, the DNA is TGTGCCAGCAGTGACTCCGGGACTAGTTCGGGTGAGCAGTTCTTC. Translating it yields CASSDSGTSSGEQFF.

The chain has TRBV6-1 and TRBJ2-3; 10 bases align to TRBD2. CDR3 size: 14 residues. Germline V gene data show CDR1 as MNHNS and CDR2 as SASEGT. With 2 bases clipped from V and 5 bases from J, the junction kept 1 base outside the gene matches. Here the CDR3 DNA reads TGTGCCAGCAGTGAAACTAGCGGGAAAGATACGCAGTATTTT. As protein: CASSETSGKDTQYF.

The chain uses TRBV7-2 and TRBJ2-7; TRBD2 matches at 10 bases. CDR3 size: 14 residues. Germline V gene lookup returns CDR1 SGHTA and CDR2 FQGNSA. The junction had 5 bases not matched to a gene; V was cut back by 6 bases and J by 3 bases. CDR3 loop: CASRSAGGNYEQYF. The CDR3 coding sequence is TGTGCCAGCAGATCAGCGGGAGGGAACTACGAGCAGTACTTC.

This clone has just a few counts. This rearrangement joins TRBV18 to TRBJ1-3; 8 bases line up with TRBD1. CDR3 length equals 15 residues. Per the germline V gene, CDR1 is KGHSH and CDR2 is LQKENI. Germline trimming cut 2 bases from V and 7 bases from J; bases unmatched to any gene: 7. The CDR3, as DNA: TGTGCCAGCTCACCAGGACAGGGTGGGCTTAACACCATATATTTT. It translates to CASSPGQGGLNTIYF.

The chain uses TRBV6-1 and TRBJ1-2; D might be TRBD1 (5 bases). Germline lookup yields CDR1 MNHNS and CDR2 SASEGT. V lost 4 bases and J 8 bases, leaving 20 bases between the germline ends. The CDR3 covers 15 residues. CDR3 sequence (DNA): TGTGCCAGCAGTGGGGGGGAGACAGCTCCCGGGGGCTACACCTTC. Translating gives CASSGGETAPGGYTF.

The chain carries TRBV30 and TRBJ1-5, with 7 bases that match TRBD1. Unmatched junction bases numbered 2, after V lost 0 bases and J lost 6 bases. This CDR3 has 13 amino acids. CDR1 and CDR2 (germline): GTSNPN, SVGIG (reference sequence). The CDR3 is CAWSVDRVQPQHF. The CDR3 DNA sequence: TGTGCCTGGAGTGTAGACAGGGTTCAGCCCCAGCATTTT.

The chain recombines TRBV5-6 with TRBJ2-2; 16 bases are a match to TRBD2. Germline-derived CDR1 and CDR2 are SGHDT and YYEEEE. There are 16 residues in the CDR3. The trim removed 3 bases at V and 5 bases at J, leaving 1 base unmatched. The CDR3 DNA reads as TGTGCCAGCAGCTGGGGACTAGCGGGAGGGACCGGGGAGCTGTTTTTT. This translates into CASSWGLAGGTGELFF.

The chain uses TRBV19 and TRBJ2-5; D call uncertain. Germline V gene data show CDR1 as LNHDA and CDR2 as SQIVND (reference sequence). This CDR3 region has 13 residues. V was clipped by 6 bases and J by 4 bases, with 12 bases between them. In DNA form, the CDR3 reads TGTGCCAGTAGGACCCTGGGCTCAGAGACCCAGTACTTC. Translated: CASRTLGSETQYF.

The chain carries TRBV10-2 and TRBJ2-5; 13 bases are shared with TRBD2. The CDR3 covers 17 residues. The germline V gene encodes CDR1 WSHSY and CDR2 SAAADI. V was pared by 3 bases and J by 4 bases, with 8 bases of the junction left unmatched. This CDR3 is CASSERTSGRARETQYF. The CDR3 coding sequence is TGCGCCAGCAGTGAAAGAACTAGCGGGAGGGCACGAGAGACCCAGTACTTC.

The chain uses TRBV5-4 and TRBJ2-3, with TRBD2 matching over 7 bases. V was clipped by 2 bases and J by 4 bases; unmatched bases: 7. The CDR3 totals 15 residues. Germline CDR1 and CDR2: SGHNT and YYREEE (reference sequence). In nucleotides, the CDR3 is TGTGCCAGCAGCTTTGGCGGGAGAGGCGCAGATACGCAGTATTTT. Its protein product is CASSFGGRGADTQYF.

The V gene is TRBV7-8, the J gene TRBJ1-4; 9 bases match TRBD1. CDR3 length equals 17 residues. Germline trimming cut 1 base from V and 7 bases from J; bases unmatched to any gene: 10. The germline gives CDR1 SGHVS, CDR2 FQNEAQ. Here the CDR3 DNA reads TGTGCCAGCAGCTTAGGAAGGATGGGACAGGGTCGTGAAAAACTGTTTTTT. Protein product: CASSLGRMGQGREKLFF.

The chain couples TRBV11-2 to TRBJ2-3, with 10 bases fitting TRBD2. Trimming at V came to 3 bases and at J to 0 bases, leaving 6 bases not matched to a gene. CDR3 length equals 17 residues. CDR1 and CDR2 from the germline V gene are SGHAT and FQNNGV. The CDR3 loop reads CASSFGTSGTSTDTQYF. As DNA, the CDR3 is TGTGCCAGCAGCTTTGGCACTAGCGGGACTAGCACAGATACGCAGTATTTT.

In its sample, this clone was seen a few times. V usage is TRBV28 and J usage is TRBJ1-5, with TRBD1 matching 7 bases. V lost 6 bases to trimming and J lost 2 bases; unmatched junction nucleotides: 7. Germline loops: CDR1 MDHEN, CDR2 SYDVKM. CDR3 length: 15 amino acids. This CDR3 reads CASRWGQGGNQPQHF. The DNA for the CDR3 is TGTGCCAGCAGGTGGGGGCAGGGGGGCAATCAGCCCCAGCATTTT.